The sample holds many counts of the clone carrying this TCR beta chain. TCR beta CDR3 regions were amplified from RNA transcripts. HTBI-primed first-round RT-PCR preceded second-round multiplex PCR. TCRdb reprocessed the multiplex PCR reads via MiXCR and lists one record per CDR3 protein. The data show about 740,000 distinct CDR3 sequences, approximately 40% seen once. This record comes from a study of Graves' ophthalmopathy and Graves' hyperthyroidism. Germline assignment: CDR1 LNHDA and CDR2 SQIVND (reference sequence). There are 15 residues in the CDR3. With 3 bases removed from V and 6 bases from J, the gap between germline ends came to 16 bases.

The sequence was obtained from an adult man with Graves' ophthalmopathy. The sequencing sample was made of peripheral blood. The chain joins TRBV19 to TRBJ2-3; D call uncertain. Written as DNA, the CDR3 is TGTGCCAGTAGTATGTGGTTGGGATTCGCGGATACGCAGTATTTT. Protein: CASSMWLGFADTQYF.